There are a few counts of the clone carrying this TCR beta chain. Its antigen is currently unknown. The data derive from a study of identifying expanded T cells in peripheral blood. Study-wide findings and caveats: About 1.3 clones differed between technical replicates, versus about 16 and 19 over time.

Collection occurred without any documented infections or immune events in donors. The V end lost 8 bases, the J end lost 1 base, and 5 bases lay between the germline ends. The CDR3 has 11 residues. Looked up from germline, CDR1 is SNHLY and CDR2 is FYNNEI. TCRdb keeps only in-frame clones here, not all; method: immunoSEQ multiplex PCR. Of some 81,000 clones listed, roughly four fifths were seen once; the top ten hold approximately 20%. Material for sequencing was blood. This sequence originates from a person aged 18 to 70 in good health. The chain couples TRBV2 to TRBJ1-2; D remains unclear. The CDR3 DNA is TGTGCCAGCCGCTATAACTATGGCTACACCTTC. As protein: CASRYNYGYTF. Drawing the rest from reference TRBV2 and TRBJ1-2, the complete variable domain is EPEVTQTPSHQVTQMGQEVILRCVPISNHLYFYWYRQILGQKVEFLVSFYNNEISEKSEIFDDQFSVERPDGSNFTLKIRSTKLEDSAMYFCASRYNYGYTFGSGTRLTVV.